Below are 8 T cell receptor beta chains sequenced from a single sample in a study of CD8+ T cells in alopecia areata. Following RNA extraction, reverse transcription yielded cDNA that acted as the sequencing template. TCRdb's copy holds only in-frame clones and misses some; the assay was immunoSEQ multiplex PCR. The repertoire includes about 180,000 clones, roughly 65% of them detected once, and over 1.5% sits in the top ten. The specimen comprised CD4+ T cells sorted from blood, sampled at week 0. The source is a human donor with alopecia areata.

Only one count was recorded for this clone. V and J are TRBV4-1 and TRBJ2-7; D possibly corresponds to TRBD2 (5 bases). Germline CDR1 MGHRA, CDR2 YSYEKL. This CDR3 contains 15 residues. V was shortened by 8 bases and J by 4 bases, with 21 bases between the two germline ends. Here the CDR3 DNA reads TGCGCCAGCCGCCCTCTGGAGGACGGTGAGTACGAGCAGTACTTC. Translation gives CASRPLEDGEYEQYF.

In its sample, this clone was seen a few times. The rearrangement links TRBV5-1 to TRBJ1-5; D gene uncertain. Germline CDR1 and CDR2: SGHRS and YFSETQ. V was trimmed by 0 bases and J by 4 bases, leaving 11 bases between them. This CDR3 region has 15 residues. The CDR3 sequence: CASSLGGLINQPQHF. Here the CDR3 DNA reads TGCGCCAGCAGCTTGGGCGGGCTGATAAATCAGCCCCAGCATTTT.

This clone has a handful of counts. The V gene is TRBV28, the J gene TRBJ2-4; D unclear. Germline CDR1 and CDR2: MDHEN and SYDVKM. Trimming pared 8 bases from V and 0 bases from J, leaving 5 bases between. The CDR3 totals 12 residues. The CDR3 sequence: CASRLAKNIQYF. CDR3 DNA: TGTGCCAGCCGCCTAGCCAAAAACATTCAGTACTTC.

The CDR3 sequence: CSVHQNTEAFF. The CDR3 region has the DNA TGCAGTGTCCACCAGAACACTGAAGCTTTCTTT. V and J are TRBV20-1 and TRBJ1-1; D is uncertain. With 7 bases removed from V and 1 base from J, the gap between germline ends came to 7 bases. From germline, CDR1 is DFQATT and CDR2 SNEGSKA (reference sequence). This CDR3 has 11 amino acids.

The chain recombines TRBV6-6 with TRBJ2-5, with TRBD2 matching 8 bases. CDR1 is MNHNY and CDR2 is SVGAGI in the germline V gene (reference sequence). With 5 bases clipped from V and 5 bases from J, the junction kept 10 bases outside the gene matches. CDR3 size: 15 residues. Here the CDR3 reads CASSPQRGMVETQYF. For the CDR3, the DNA is TGTGCCAGCAGTCCTCAGCGGGGGATGGTGGAGACCCAGTACTTC.

The V and J genes are TRBV29-1 and TRBJ1-2; 7 bases agree with TRBD1. With V trimmed by 7 bases and J by 0 bases, 14 bases remained unmatched. This CDR3 has 16 amino acids. Germline V gene sequence: CDR1 SQVTM, CDR2 ANQGSEA. Here the CDR3 reads CSATLGTGASNYGYTF. The CDR3 DNA sequence: TGCAGCGCAACGTTGGGTACAGGGGCATCTAACTATGGCTACACCTTC.

The chain combines TRBV7-2 with TRBJ2-1; TRBD2 is a possible D gene (5 bases). Germline values: CDR1 SGHTA, CDR2 FQGNSA. This CDR3 has 14 amino acids. Trimming pared 6 bases from V and 7 bases from J, leaving 16 bases between. The CDR3 reads CASRAIGLANEQFF. The CDR3 bases are TGTGCCAGCAGGGCGATCGGACTTGCGAATGAGCAGTTCTTC.

The chain joins TRBV29-1 to TRBJ2-5, with TRBD1 identical over 10 bases. The CDR3 runs 14 residues. CDR1 and CDR2 from the germline V gene are SQVTM and ANQGSEA. The V gene end was trimmed by 7 bases and the J gene end by 1 base; junction bases not matched to a gene: 6. The CDR3 nucleotides are TGCAGCGCCCCATGGACAGGGGGCCAAGAGACCCAGTACTTC. This translates into CSAPWTGGQETQYF.